These T cell receptor beta chains were read from a single sample in a study of blood T cell repertoires in COVID-19. Some clones are missing from TCRdb's copy, which holds only in-frame ones; the method was immunoSEQ multiplex PCR. The table shows approximately 150,000 clones, with approximately 87% occurring only once. Sequencing was done on a sample of peripheral blood. Source of these receptors: a woman aged 45-59 years with active or convalescent COVID-19. CDR3s leave out the opening cysteine and the closing phenylalanine or tryptophan. Each record gives: V gene, J gene, clone size, D gene, CDR3 protein. D genes are given only for firm matches. Only some rows state a clone size, as once, few, many or a class for expanded clones.

V: TRBV4-3; J: TRBJ1-2; size: .; D: TRBD1; CDR3: ASSRDRSYGYT
V: TRBV6-6; J: TRBJ1-4; size: .; D: .; CDR3: ASSNRGRLVGEKLF
V: TRBV30; J: TRBJ1-6; size: .; D: TRBD1; CDR3: AWTPLSGTGVGSPLH
V: TRBV3-1/TRBV3-2; J: TRBJ1-2; size: .; D: TRBD1; CDR3: ASSQASGGRYGYT
V: TRBV3-1/TRBV3-2; J: TRBJ1-6; size: .; D: TRBD1; CDR3: ASSQMGTGSNSPLH
V: TRBV7-3; J: TRBJ1-2; size: .; D: TRBD1; CDR3: ASSETGAPNYGYT
V: TRBV5-5; J: TRBJ2-1; size: .; D: .; CDR3: ASSVEPTSYNEQF
V: TRBV6-5; J: TRBJ1-4; size: once; D: .; CDR3: ASSYSTALNEKLF
V: TRBV14; J: TRBJ1-1; size: once; D: .; CDR3: ASSRGTEAF
V: TRBV29-1; J: TRBJ1-1; size: .; D: TRBD1; CDR3: SVPRGHRTEAF
V: TRBV5-7; J: TRBJ1-5; size: .; D: .; CDR3: ASIATGLNSNQPQH
V: TRBV30; J: TRBJ2-7; size: once; D: .; CDR3: AWSVPYRESYEQY
V: TRBV28; J: TRBJ1-2; size: .; D: .; CDR3: ASYNYGYT
V: TRBV2; J: TRBJ2-7; size: .; D: TRBD2; CDR3: ASSGLAGVYEQY
V: TRBV30; J: TRBJ2-1; size: .; D: .; CDR3: ACHARGPGNEQF
V: TRBV16; J: TRBJ1-2; size: .; D: .; CDR3: ASSKTSGGREGYT
V: TRBV3-1/TRBV3-2; J: TRBJ2-7; size: .; D: .; CDR3: ASSRAGSSYEQY
V: TRBV9; J: TRBJ2-3; size: .; D: TRBD2; CDR3: ASRPSGGAADTQY
V: TRBV19; J: TRBJ1-1; size: .; D: .; CDR3: ASSIIGINTEAF
V: TRBV7-2; J: TRBJ1-6; size: .; D: .; CDR3: ASSLEYRSSYNSPLH
V: TRBV7-8; J: TRBJ1-6; size: .; D: .; CDR3: ASSPDSTLH
V: TRBV9; J: TRBJ1-2; size: .; D: TRBD1; CDR3: ASSTGTGLYGYT
V: TRBV28; J: TRBJ1-3; size: .; D: .; CDR3: ASSSGNTIY
V: TRBV7-9; J: TRBJ2-7; size: .; D: TRBD1; CDR3: ASSPRDRYEQY
V: TRBV30; J: TRBJ2-7; size: few; D: TRBD1; CDR3: AWSVPGTGAYEQY
V: TRBV6-5; J: TRBJ2-7; size: .; D: .; CDR3: ASTRQGGSYEQY
V: TRBV30; J: TRBJ1-5; size: .; D: .; CDR3: AWSPLNGAGQPQH
V: TRBV5-4; J: TRBJ1-1; size: .; D: .; CDR3: ASSLGGGTEAF
V: TRBV18; J: TRBJ1-5; size: .; D: TRBD1; CDR3: ASSPTGTQPQH
V: TRBV4-1; J: TRBJ2-3; size: .; D: TRBD1; CDR3: ASSPDRGGTDTQY
V: TRBV7-9; J: TRBJ1-1; size: .; D: TRBD1; CDR3: ASSLAYRGQKTEAF
V: TRBV19; J: TRBJ2-3; size: .; D: TRBD1; CDR3: ASSSPGTGSTDTQY
V: TRBV9; J: TRBJ2-2; size: .; D: .; CDR3: ASNLGLNTGELF
V: TRBV6-2/TRBV6-3; J: TRBJ2-2; size: .; D: .; CDR3: ASSYPPLGANTGELF
V: TRBV4-2; J: TRBJ2-3; size: .; D: TRBD1; CDR3: ASSQNRGLGTDTQY
V: TRBV6-5; J: TRBJ2-2; size: .; D: .; CDR3: ASSYTQGSNTGELF
V: TRBV10-3; J: TRBJ1-3; size: .; D: TRBD1; CDR3: AISEADRAGGNTIY
V: TRBV2; J: TRBJ1-5; size: once; D: TRBD1; CDR3: ASSKDRASQPQH
V: TRBV20-1; J: TRBJ1-1; size: few; D: .; CDR3: SASDITGNTEAF
V: TRBV18; J: TRBJ1-1; size: .; D: TRBD1; CDR3: ASSPGPGRGPGMGTEAF
V: TRBV27; J: TRBJ2-1; size: .; D: TRBD1; CDR3: ASSWAQGGNEQF
V: TRBV5-1; J: TRBJ2-1; size: .; D: .; CDR3: ASSLPTEYNEQF
V: TRBV5-1; J: TRBJ2-5; size: once; D: TRBD2; CDR3: ASSLFGRGAQETQY
V: TRBV7-8; J: TRBJ2-1; size: .; D: .; CDR3: ASSFRSQYNEQF
V: TRBV6-2/TRBV6-3; J: TRBJ2-7; size: .; D: TRBD2; CDR3: ASSLPLAVVSYEQY
V: TRBV9; J: TRBJ2-1; size: once; D: TRBD2; CDR3: ASSVGGRNEQF
V: TRBV5-4; J: TRBJ2-3; size: .; D: .; CDR3: ASSLAGGTDTQY
V: TRBV4-1; J: TRBJ2-7; size: .; D: .; CDR3: ASSRILRDEQY
V: TRBV30; J: TRBJ2-3; size: .; D: TRBD2; CDR3: AWTLGTSGGAADTQY
V: TRBV18; J: TRBJ1-1; size: .; D: .; CDR3: ASSLSVLRNTEAF
V: TRBV7-2; J: TRBJ1-6; size: .; D: .; CDR3: ASSLASGNSPLH
V: TRBV19; J: TRBJ1-3; size: .; D: .; CDR3: ASGPGTFGNTIY
V: TRBV4-2; J: TRBJ2-5; size: .; D: TRBD2; CDR3: ASSQETSGETQY
V: TRBV11-2; J: TRBJ1-1; size: .; D: .; CDR3: ASSLSEGSNTEAF
V: TRBV24-1; J: TRBJ2-2; size: .; D: TRBD2; CDR3: ATSEARGLAGERGELF